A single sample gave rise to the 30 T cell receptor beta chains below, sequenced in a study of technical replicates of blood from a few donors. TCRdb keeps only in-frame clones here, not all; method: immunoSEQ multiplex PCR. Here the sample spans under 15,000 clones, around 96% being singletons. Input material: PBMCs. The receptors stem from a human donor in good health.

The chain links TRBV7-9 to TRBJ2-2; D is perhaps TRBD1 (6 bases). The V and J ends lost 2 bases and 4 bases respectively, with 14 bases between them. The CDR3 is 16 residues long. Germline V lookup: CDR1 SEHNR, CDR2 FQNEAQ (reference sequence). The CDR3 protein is CASSLSPDSATGELFF. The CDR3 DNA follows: TGTGCCAGCAGCTTATCTCCGGACAGTGCCACCGGGGAGCTGTTTTTT.

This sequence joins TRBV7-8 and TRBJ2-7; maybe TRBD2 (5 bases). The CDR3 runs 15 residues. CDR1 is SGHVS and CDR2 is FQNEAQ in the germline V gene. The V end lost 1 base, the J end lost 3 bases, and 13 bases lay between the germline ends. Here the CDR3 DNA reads TGTGCCAGCAGCTTAGAGGCTAGCCCCAACTACGAGCAGTACTTC. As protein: CASSLEASPNYEQYF.

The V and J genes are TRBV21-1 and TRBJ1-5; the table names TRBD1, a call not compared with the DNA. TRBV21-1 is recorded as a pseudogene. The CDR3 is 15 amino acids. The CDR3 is CASISPWALNQPQHF. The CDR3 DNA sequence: TGTGCCAGCATCTCCCCTTGGGCCTTAAATCAGCCCCAGCATTTT.

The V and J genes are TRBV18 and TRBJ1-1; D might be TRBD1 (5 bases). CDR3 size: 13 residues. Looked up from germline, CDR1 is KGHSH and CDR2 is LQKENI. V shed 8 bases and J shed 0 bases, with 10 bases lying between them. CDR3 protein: CASTQGLNTEAFF. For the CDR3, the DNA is TGTGCCAGCACGCAGGGCCTGAACACTGAAGCTTTCTTT.

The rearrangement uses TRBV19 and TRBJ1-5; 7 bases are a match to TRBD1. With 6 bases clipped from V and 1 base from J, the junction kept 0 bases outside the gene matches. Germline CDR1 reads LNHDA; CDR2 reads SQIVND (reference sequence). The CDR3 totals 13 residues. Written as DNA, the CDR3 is TGTGCCAGTAGGGGACAGAGCAATCAGCCCCAGCATTTT. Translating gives CASRGQSNQPQHF.

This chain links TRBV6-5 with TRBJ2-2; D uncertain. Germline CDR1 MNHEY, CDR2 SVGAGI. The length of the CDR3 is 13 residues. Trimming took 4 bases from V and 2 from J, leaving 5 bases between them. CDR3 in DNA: TGTGCCAGCAGTTCCACAAACACCGGGGAGCTGTTTTTT. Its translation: CASSSTNTGELFF.

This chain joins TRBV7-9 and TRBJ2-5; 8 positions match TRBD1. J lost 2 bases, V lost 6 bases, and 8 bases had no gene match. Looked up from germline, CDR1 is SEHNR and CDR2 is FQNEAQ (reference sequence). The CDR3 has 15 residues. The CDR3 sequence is CASSSRTGLQETQYF. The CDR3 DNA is TGTGCCAGCAGTTCCCGGACAGGGCTACAAGAGACCCAGTACTTC.

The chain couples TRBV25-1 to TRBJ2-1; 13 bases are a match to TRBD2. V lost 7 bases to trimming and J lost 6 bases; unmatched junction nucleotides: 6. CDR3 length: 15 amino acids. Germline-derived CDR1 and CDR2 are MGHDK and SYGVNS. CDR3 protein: CASTPGLAGVNEQFF. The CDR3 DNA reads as TGTGCCAGCACCCCAGGACTAGCGGGAGTCAATGAGCAGTTCTTC.

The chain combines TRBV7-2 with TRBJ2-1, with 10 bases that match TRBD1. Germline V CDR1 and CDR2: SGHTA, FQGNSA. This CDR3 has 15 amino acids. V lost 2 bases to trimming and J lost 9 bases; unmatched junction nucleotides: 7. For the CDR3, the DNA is TGTGCCAGCAGCTTAATCGGACAGGGGGGTGCTGAGCAGTTCTTC. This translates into CASSLIGQGGAEQFF.

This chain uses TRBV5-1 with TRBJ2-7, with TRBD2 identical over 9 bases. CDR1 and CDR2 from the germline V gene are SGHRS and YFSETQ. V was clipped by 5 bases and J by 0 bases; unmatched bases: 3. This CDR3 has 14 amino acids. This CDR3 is CASRGTSSSYEQYF. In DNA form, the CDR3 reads TGCGCCAGCAGGGGGACTAGCAGCTCCTACGAGCAGTACTTC.

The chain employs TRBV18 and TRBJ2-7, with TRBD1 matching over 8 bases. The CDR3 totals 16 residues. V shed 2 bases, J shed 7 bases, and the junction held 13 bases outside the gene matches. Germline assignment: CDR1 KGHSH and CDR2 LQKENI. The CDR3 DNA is TGTGCCAGCTCACCAGTAATAGGACAGGGTAACCCGGAGCAGTACTTC. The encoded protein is CASSPVIGQGNPEQYF.

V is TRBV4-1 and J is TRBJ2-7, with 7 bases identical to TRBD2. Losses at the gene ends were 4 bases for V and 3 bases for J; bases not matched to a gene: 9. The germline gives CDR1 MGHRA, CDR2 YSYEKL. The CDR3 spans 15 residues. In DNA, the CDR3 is TGCGCCAGCAGCCTTGATTCGGGACTACTCTACGAGCAGTACTTC. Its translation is CASSLDSGLLYEQYF.

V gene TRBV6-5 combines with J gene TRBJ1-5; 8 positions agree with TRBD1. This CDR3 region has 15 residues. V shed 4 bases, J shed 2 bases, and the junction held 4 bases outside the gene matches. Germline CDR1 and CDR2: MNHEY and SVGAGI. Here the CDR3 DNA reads TGTGCCAGCAGTTTTACAGGGGGGGGCAATCAGCCCCAGCATTTT. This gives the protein CASSFTGGGNQPQHF.

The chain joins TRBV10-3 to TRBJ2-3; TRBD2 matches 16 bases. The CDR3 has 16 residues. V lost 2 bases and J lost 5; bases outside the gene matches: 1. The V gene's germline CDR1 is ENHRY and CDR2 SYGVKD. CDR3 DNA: TGTGCCATCAGTGAGGGGACTAGCGGGAGGGGAGATACGCAGTATTTT. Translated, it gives CAISEGTSGRGDTQYF.

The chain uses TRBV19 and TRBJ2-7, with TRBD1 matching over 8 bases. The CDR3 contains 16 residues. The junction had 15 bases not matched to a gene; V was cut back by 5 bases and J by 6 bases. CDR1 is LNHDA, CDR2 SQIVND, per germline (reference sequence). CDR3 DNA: TGTGCCAGTAGTTCTCAGCCGACAGGGGCGTCAGCCGAGCAGTACTTC. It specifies CASSSQPTGASAEQYF.

CDR3 in amino acids: CASSSRGQPQHF. CDR3 nucleotides: TGTGCCAGCAGTTCCCGGGGTCAGCCCCAGCATTTT. This chain uses TRBV27 with TRBJ1-5; no definite D call. Between the trimmed V and J ends, which lost 4 bases and 6 bases, there was a span of 7 bases. The CDR3 has 12 amino acids. Germline V gives CDR1 MNHEY, CDR2 SMNVEV (reference sequence).

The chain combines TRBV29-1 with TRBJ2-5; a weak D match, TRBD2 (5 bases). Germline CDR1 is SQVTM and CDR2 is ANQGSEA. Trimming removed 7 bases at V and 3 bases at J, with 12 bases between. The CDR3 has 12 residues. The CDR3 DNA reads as TGCAGCGCAGGTGTGGAGGAAGAGACCCAGTACTTC. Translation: CSAGVEEETQYF.

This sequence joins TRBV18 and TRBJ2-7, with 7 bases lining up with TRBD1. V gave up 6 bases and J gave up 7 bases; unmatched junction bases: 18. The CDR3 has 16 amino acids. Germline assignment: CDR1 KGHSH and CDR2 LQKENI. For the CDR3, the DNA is TGTGCCAGCTCTCAGGGACAGCTAGTAGCTTCGGGGGAGCAGTACTTC. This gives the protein CASSQGQLVASGEQYF.

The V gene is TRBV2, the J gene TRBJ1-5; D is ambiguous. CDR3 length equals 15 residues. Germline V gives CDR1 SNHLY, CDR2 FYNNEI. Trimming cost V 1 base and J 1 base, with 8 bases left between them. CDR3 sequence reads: CASSEGRESNQPQHF. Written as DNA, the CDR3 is TGTGCCAGCAGTGAAGGACGGGAGAGCAATCAGCCCCAGCATTTT.

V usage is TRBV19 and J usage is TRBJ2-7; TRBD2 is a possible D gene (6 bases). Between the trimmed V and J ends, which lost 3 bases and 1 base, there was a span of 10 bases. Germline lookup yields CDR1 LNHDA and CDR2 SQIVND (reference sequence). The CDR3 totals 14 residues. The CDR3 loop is CASSMSGESYEQYF. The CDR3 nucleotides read TGTGCCAGTAGTATGTCGGGGGAATCCTACGAGCAGTACTTC.

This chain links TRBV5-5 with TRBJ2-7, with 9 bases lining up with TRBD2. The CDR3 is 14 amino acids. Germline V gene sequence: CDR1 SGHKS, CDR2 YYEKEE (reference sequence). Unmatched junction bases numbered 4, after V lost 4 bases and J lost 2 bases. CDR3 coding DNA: TGTGCCAGCAGCACCCTAGCGGGGACCTACGAGCAGTACTTC. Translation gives CASSTLAGTYEQYF.

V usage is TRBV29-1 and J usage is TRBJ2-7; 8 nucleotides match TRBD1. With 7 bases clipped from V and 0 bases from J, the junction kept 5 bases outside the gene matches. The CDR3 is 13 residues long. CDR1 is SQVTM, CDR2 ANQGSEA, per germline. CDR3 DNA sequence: TGCAGCGCCGGACAGGGCCCCTCCTACGAGCAGTACTTC. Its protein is CSAGQGPSYEQYF.

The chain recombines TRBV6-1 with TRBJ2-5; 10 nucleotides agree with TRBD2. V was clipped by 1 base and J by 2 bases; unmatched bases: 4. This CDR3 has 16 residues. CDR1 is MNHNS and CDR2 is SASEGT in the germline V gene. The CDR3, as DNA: TGTGCCAGCAGTGAAGTAGCGGGAGGAGAACAAGAGACCCAGTACTTC. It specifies CASSEVAGGEQETQYF.

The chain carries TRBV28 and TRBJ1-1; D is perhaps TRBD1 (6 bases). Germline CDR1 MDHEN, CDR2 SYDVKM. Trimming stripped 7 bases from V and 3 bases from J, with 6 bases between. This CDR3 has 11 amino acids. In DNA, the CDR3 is TGTGCCAGCAACAGGGACACTGAAGCTTTCTTT. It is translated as CASNRDTEAFF. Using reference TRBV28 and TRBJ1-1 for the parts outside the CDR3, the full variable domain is DVKVTQSSRYLVKRTGEKVFLECVQDMDHENMFWYRQDPGLGLRLIYFSYDVKMKEKGDIPEGYSVSREKKERFSLILESASTNQTSMYLCASNRDTEAFFGQGTRLTVV.

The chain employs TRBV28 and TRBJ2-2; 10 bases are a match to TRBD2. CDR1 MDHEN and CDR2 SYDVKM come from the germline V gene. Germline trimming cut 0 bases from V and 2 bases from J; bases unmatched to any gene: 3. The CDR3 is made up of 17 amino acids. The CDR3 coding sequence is TGTGCCAGCAGTTTATGGGTAGCGGGAGGCAACACCGGGGAGCTGTTTTTT. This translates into CASSLWVAGGNTGELFF.

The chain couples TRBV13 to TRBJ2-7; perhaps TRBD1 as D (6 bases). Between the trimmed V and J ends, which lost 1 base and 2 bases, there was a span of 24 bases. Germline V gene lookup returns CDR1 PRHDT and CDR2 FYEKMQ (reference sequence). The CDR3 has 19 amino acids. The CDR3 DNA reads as TGTGCCAGCAGCTTAGCCGCCGGAACTGGGGGCGGGCCCACCTACGAGCAGTACTTC. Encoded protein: CASSLAAGTGGGPTYEQYF.

CDR3 residues: CSVVRGTSGYTGELFF. The CDR3 bases are TGCAGCGTCGTAAGGGGGACTAGCGGGTACACCGGGGAGCTGTTTTTT. The chain is built from TRBV29-1 and TRBJ2-2; 12 bases agree with TRBD2. Germline CDR1 and CDR2: SQVTM and ANQGSEA. This CDR3 has 16 amino acids. The V segment lost 6 bases and the J segment 3 bases; nucleotides outside the gene matches: 8.

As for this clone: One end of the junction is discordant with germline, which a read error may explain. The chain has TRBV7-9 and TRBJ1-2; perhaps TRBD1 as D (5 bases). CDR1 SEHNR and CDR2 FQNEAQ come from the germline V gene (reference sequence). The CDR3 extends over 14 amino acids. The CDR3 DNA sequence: TGTGCCAGTAGCTTAGACAGAGGGTGGTATGGCTACACCTTC. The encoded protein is CASSLDRGWYGYTF.

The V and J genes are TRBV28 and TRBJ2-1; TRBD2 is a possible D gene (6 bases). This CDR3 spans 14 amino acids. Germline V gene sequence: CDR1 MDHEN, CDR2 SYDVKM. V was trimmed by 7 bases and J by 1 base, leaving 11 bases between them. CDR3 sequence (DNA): TGTGCCAGCACTATCGGGGGATCCTACAATGAGCAGTTCTTC. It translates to CASTIGGSYNEQFF.

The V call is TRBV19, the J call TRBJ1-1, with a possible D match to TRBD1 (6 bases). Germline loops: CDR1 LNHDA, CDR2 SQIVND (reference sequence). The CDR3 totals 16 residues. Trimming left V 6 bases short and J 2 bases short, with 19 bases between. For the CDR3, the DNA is TGTGCCAGTAGCCGGACAGCCGGAGTCTCTAACACTGAAGCTTTCTTT. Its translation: CASSRTAGVSNTEAFF. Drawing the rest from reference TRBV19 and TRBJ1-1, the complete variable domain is DGGITQSPKYLFRKEGQNVTLSCEQNLNHDAMYWYRQDPGQGLRLIYYSQIVNDFQKGDIAEGYSVSREKKESFPLTVTSAQKNPTAFYLCASSRTAGVSNTEAFFGQGTRLTVV.